One and the same sample provided the 31 T cell receptor beta chains below, sequenced in a study of Tregs in tolerant kidney transplant recipients. The data were produced by immunoSEQ multiplex PCR, yet TCRdb's version contains in-frame clones alone and is incomplete. This sample's table reports tens of thousands of clones. Sequences were derived from CD4+ T cells from blood, sampled before the transplant. The receptors originated from a human donor who received a combined kidney and bone marrow transplant.

Note on this clone: The read gets to within 3 residues of the CDR3 end, and the germline J gene fills in the rest. The chain couples TRBV29-1 to TRBJ2-1; 10 bases line up with TRBD2. V was clipped by 5 bases and J by 1 base; unmatched bases: 2. This CDR3 comprises 14 residues. Germline CDR1 is SQVTM and CDR2 is ANQGSEA. The sequenced CDR3 bases are TGCAGCGTTCTGACTAGCGGGTCCTACAATGAG. This encodes CSVLTSGSYNE. The CDR3 in full is CSVLTSGSYNEQFF.

Partial CDR3 DNA: TGCAGTGCTAGACCAATGGGGGGAAACACTGAA. Translation: CSARPMGGNTE. The CDR3 in its entirety is CSARPMGGNTEAFF. The chain uses TRBV20-1 and TRBJ1-1; D is possibly TRBD1 (5 bases). The CDR3 goes on 3 residues after the read ends, and that part is filled in from the germline J gene. CDR1 is DFQATT, CDR2 SNEGSKA, per germline (reference sequence). The CDR3 is made up of 14 amino acids. The ends were cut back, 2 bases at V and 2 bases at J, with 12 bases in the middle.

About this clone: The read finishes 3 residues shy of the CDR3 end, and the germline J gene is used to complete it. The gene calls are TRBV2 and TRBJ1-4; 8 bases line up with TRBD1. Germline lookup yields CDR1 SNHLY and CDR2 FYNNEI. Losses at the gene ends were 2 bases for V and 8 bases for J; bases not matched to a gene: 7. The CDR3 sequence is 15 residues long. The CDR3: CASSEMGQAREKLFF. The CDR3 DNA, read in part, is TGTGCCAGCAGTGAAATGGGACAGGCCCGAGAAAAA.

Comments on this clone: With the read ending 3 residues before the CDR3 end, the germline J gene is used to fill in that end. The V call is TRBV30, the J call TRBJ1-1; 7 nucleotides align to TRBD1. Germline V gene data show CDR1 as GTSNPN and CDR2 as SVGIG (reference sequence). The V gene end was trimmed by 2 bases and the J gene end by 2 bases; junction bases not matched to a gene: 2. The CDR3 has 13 residues. Incomplete CDR3 DNA: TGTGCCTGGAGTTTAGGGGGCAACACTGAA. As protein: CAWSLGGNTE. The whole CDR3 protein reads CAWSLGGNTEAFF.

Concerning this clone itself: From the germline J gene comes the end of the CDR3, since the read stops 3 residues before it. The J gene is TRBJ1-1, the V gene TRBV29-1, with 7 bases that match TRBD1. Per the germline V gene, CDR1 is SQVTM and CDR2 is ANQGSEA. V lost 0 bases to trimming and J lost 6 bases; unmatched junction nucleotides: 1. This CDR3 has 12 residues. CDR3 DNA, as far as it was read: TGCAGCGTTGAAGATCAGGGGGCTGAA. Residues: CSVEDQGAE. The entire CDR3 sequence reads CSVEDQGAEAFF.

The CDR3 spells CSAEDNSGANVLTF. The sequenced CDR3 bases are TGCAGTGCCGAGGACAACTCTGGGGCCAACGTC. The rearrangement links TRBV20-1 to TRBJ2-6; D is possibly TRBD1 (5 bases). The read stops 3 residues short of the end of the CDR3; the missing end is completed from the germline J gene. Germline CDR1 reads DFQATT; CDR2 reads SNEGSKA (reference sequence). This CDR3 comprises 14 residues. V gave up 6 bases and J gave up 0 bases, with 9 bases separating them.

Comment on this clone: The observed sequence ends 3 residues before the CDR3 terminus, with the missing tail filled in from the germline J gene. This chain connects TRBV19 to TRBJ2-1, with TRBD2 matching 7 bases. The CDR3 consists of 16 residues. Trimming removed 8 bases from V and 0 bases from J; junction bases left unmatched: 10. Per the germline V gene, CDR1 is LNHDA and CDR2 is SQIVND (reference sequence). CDR3 in amino acids: CASQESGASSYNEQFF. CDR3 DNA, as far as it was read: TGTGCCAGTCAAGAAAGCGGGGCCAGCTCCTACAATGAG.

Notes on this clone: The observed sequence ends 3 residues before the CDR3 terminus, with the missing tail filled in from the germline J gene. The chain is built from TRBV20-1 and TRBJ2-5; 9 nucleotides line up with TRBD2. The CDR3 runs 14 residues. J gave up 1 base and V 3 bases, and 3 bases lay outside the gene matches. Germline V gene lookup returns CDR1 DFQATT and CDR2 SNEGSKA (reference sequence). The CDR3 reads CSASAGGLQETQYF. The sequenced CDR3 bases are TGCAGTGCTAGTGCGGGAGGGCTCCAAGAGACC.

About this clone: The read comes to an end 3 residues before the CDR3 does, leaving the germline J gene to fill in the end. The rearrangement links TRBV20-1 to TRBJ2-1; TRBD2 aligns across 11 bases. The germline gives CDR1 DFQATT, CDR2 SNEGSKA (reference sequence). This CDR3 is 14 amino acids long. The V and J ends lost 3 bases and 6 bases, in that order; junction bases with no gene match: 4. The CDR3 sequence: CSASTSGRINEQFF. The covered CDR3 bases are TGCAGTGCTAGTACTAGCGGGAGAATCAATGAG.

Turning to this clone: The DNA ends 3 residues before the CDR3 does, and the rest of the CDR3 is filled in from the germline J gene. The chain combines TRBV20-1 with TRBJ2-3; 9 nucleotides match TRBD2. Germline V lookup: CDR1 DFQATT, CDR2 SNEGSKA (reference sequence). The CDR3 loop spans 15 amino acids. V lost 3 bases, J lost 2 bases, and 6 bases stayed unmatched. Partial CDR3 DNA: TGCAGTGCTAGTTTTGCGGGAGGGTCCACAGATACG. Residues: CSASFAGGSTDT. The entire CDR3 protein reads CSASFAGGSTDTQYF.

Notes on this clone: The read terminates 3 residues before the CDR3 end, so the remaining end is supplied by the germline J gene. The gene calls are TRBV6-2 or TRBV6-3 and TRBJ1-3; 8 bases align to TRBD1. The CDR3 extends over 15 amino acids. V was pared by 4 bases and J by 3 bases, with 5 bases of the junction left unmatched. CDR1 is MNHEY, CDR2 SVGEGT, per germline. CDR3 bases read: TGTGCCAGCAGTTGGGACAGGACTTTTGGAAACACC. Amino acids: CASSWDRTFGNT. The whole CDR3 is CASSWDRTFGNTIYF.

On this clone itself: Read sequence stops 3 residues before the CDR3 end, and the germline J gene provides the missing end. The gene calls are TRBV19 and TRBJ1-4, with a possible D match to TRBD1 (5 bases). The CDR3 runs 16 residues. The germline gives CDR1 LNHDA, CDR2 SQIVND (reference sequence). The ends were cut back, 3 bases at V and 2 bases at J, with 13 bases in the middle. Partial CDR3 DNA: TGTGCCAGTAGTATCCGGGCGCGGGGCACTAATGAAAAA. This translates into CASSIRARGTNEK. In full, the CDR3 is CASSIRARGTNEKLFF.

Details on this clone: Sequencing ends 3 residues short of the CDR3 end; the germline J gene provides the rest. The gene calls are TRBV5-5 and TRBJ2-7; 12 nucleotides align to TRBD1. This CDR3 has 14 amino acids. Germline CDR1 reads SGHKS; CDR2 reads YYEKEE (reference sequence). V gave up 3 bases and J gave up 5 bases; unmatched junction bases: 3. The sequenced part of the CDR3 DNA is TGTGCCAGCAGCTCGGGACAGGGGGCAGACGAG. It is translated as CASSSGQGADE. The entire CDR3 protein reads CASSSGQGADEQYF.

In the case of this clone: The observed sequence ends 3 residues before the CDR3 terminus, with the missing tail filled in from the germline J gene. The chain uses TRBV2 and TRBJ2-1; D might be TRBD1 (5 bases). This CDR3 region has 14 residues. The V gene lost 10 bases and the J gene lost 3 bases, with 16 bases spanning the gap. CDR1 is SNHLY, CDR2 FYNNEI, per germline. The CDR3 protein is CATNDGQSYNEQFF. CDR3 DNA (partial): TGTGCCACCAACGACGGACAAAGCTACAATGAG. Complete variable domain (other parts from reference TRBV2 and TRBJ2-1): EPEVTQTPSHQVTQMGQEVILRCVPISNHLYFYWYRQILGQKVEFLVSFYNNEISEKSEIFDDQFSVERPDGSNFTLKIRSTKLEDSAMYFCATNDGQSYNEQFFGPGTRLTVL.

A remark on this clone: The CDR3 end lies 3 residues beyond the end of the read and is filled in from the germline J gene. V and J are TRBV5-1 and TRBJ2-1, with TRBD2 as a possible D gene (7 bases). The CDR3 contains 17 residues. The V end lost 4 bases, the J end lost 7 bases, and 24 bases lay between the germline ends. CDR1 is SGHRS and CDR2 is YFSETQ in the germline V gene. The CDR3 protein is CASSASILGGGLNEQFF. CDR3 bases read: TGCGCCAGCAGCGCTTCCATCTTAGGGGGAGGGCTTAATGAG.

On this clone itself: Read data end 3 residues before the CDR3 end; the end is taken from the germline J gene. This chain uses TRBV5-4 with TRBJ1-2; D call uncertain. This CDR3 region has 15 residues. V gave up 4 bases and J gave up 2 bases, with 15 bases separating them. CDR1 is SGHNT and CDR2 is YYREEE in the germline V gene (reference sequence). CDR3 region: CASSNLGRGNYGYTF. The sequenced CDR3 bases are TGTGCCAGCAGCAACCTCGGACGGGGAAACTATGGC.

To note about this clone: The sequence runs out 3 residues before the end of the CDR3; the remainder is reconstructed from the germline J gene. The rearrangement joins TRBV7-9 to TRBJ2-3; D might be TRBD2 (5 bases). The CDR3 covers 14 residues. Germline CDR1 is SEHNR and CDR2 is FQNEAQ (reference sequence). V was shortened by 2 bases and J by 4 bases, with 10 bases between the two germline ends. The CDR3 reads CASSLSGGSDTQYF. The CDR3 DNA, read in part, is TGTGCCAGCAGCTTATCCGGCGGGTCAGATACG. The complete variable domain, with remaining parts taken from reference TRBV7-9 and TRBJ2-3, reads DTGVSQNPRHKITKRGQNVTFRCDPISEHNRLYWYRQTLGQGPEFLTYFQNEAQLEKSRLLSDRFSAERPKGSFSTLEIQRTEQGDSAMYLCASSLSGGSDTQYFGPGTRLTVL.

About this clone itself: The CDR3 extends 3 residues past the end of the read, so its final part is completed from the germline J gene. The V gene is TRBV7-8, the J gene TRBJ2-5; 11 positions agree with TRBD2. The CDR3 consists of 14 residues. CDR1 is SGHVS, CDR2 FQNEAQ, per germline. After removal of 5 bases from V and 3 bases from J, the junction contained 2 bases not matched to a gene. The CDR3 protein is CASSQGLAEETQYF. Partial CDR3 DNA: TGTGCCAGCAGCCAGGGACTAGCGGAAGAGACC.

On this clone: The CDR3 end lies 3 residues beyond the end of the read and is filled in from the germline J gene. The rearrangement joins TRBV2 to TRBJ2-1, with a tentative D call TRBD2 (6 bases). This CDR3 contains 15 residues. Germline CDR1 is SNHLY and CDR2 is FYNNEI. The V and J ends lost 3 bases and 6 bases respectively, with 15 bases between them. The CDR3 is CASSEEGMSGNEQFF. The sequenced CDR3 bases are TGTGCCAGCAGTGAGGAGGGGATGTCGGGCAATGAG.

In the case of this clone: Read sequence stops 3 residues before the CDR3 end, and the germline J gene provides the missing end. The chain is built from TRBV10-3 and TRBJ2-7, with 7 bases that match TRBD2. J lost 6 bases, V lost 2 bases, and 7 bases had no gene match. Germline values: CDR1 ENHRY, CDR2 SYGVKD. This CDR3 comprises 14 residues. CDR3 DNA, as far as it was read: TGTGCCATCAGTGAGACGGAGGCTAGCGGCGAG. Its translation is CAISETEASGE. The entire CDR3 is CAISETEASGEQYF.

A remark on this clone: The observed sequence ends 3 residues before the CDR3 terminus, with the missing tail filled in from the germline J gene. The chain uses TRBV2 and TRBJ2-1; D is ambiguous. There are 16 residues in the CDR3. V was pared by 0 bases and J by 9 bases, with 18 bases between. In germline, CDR1 is SNHLY, CDR2 FYNNEI. CDR3 protein: CASSEARAKGSSEQFF. Incomplete CDR3 DNA: TGTGCCAGCAGTGAAGCCCGCGCCAAAGGGTCCAGTGAG.

With respect to this clone: The CDR3 end falls 3 residues outside the read, so it is completed with the germline J gene. V gene TRBV7-6 combines with J gene TRBJ2-7; 7 positions match TRBD2. The CDR3 spans 14 residues. Losses at the gene ends were 2 bases for V and 2 bases for J; bases not matched to a gene: 3. The germline V gene has CDR1 SGHVS and CDR2 FNYEAQ. CDR3 region: CASSLQLAAYEQYF. The sequenced CDR3 bases are TGTGCCAGCAGCTTACAGCTAGCGGCCTACGAG.

In the case of this clone: The CDR3 end is not reached by the read, which stops 3 residues before it; the germline J gene fills it in. The chain couples TRBV7-3 to TRBJ2-6, with 7 bases identical to TRBD1. With V trimmed by 3 bases and J by 3 bases, 5 bases remained unmatched. CDR3 length: 16 amino acids. Germline CDR1 SGHTA, CDR2 FQGTGA. CDR3 DNA (partial): TGTGCCAGCAGCTTCCGACAGGGCCTTGGGGCCAACGTC. This gives the protein CASSFRQGLGANV. In full, the CDR3 is CASSFRQGLGANVLTF.

Concerning this clone: Read sequence stops 3 residues before the CDR3 end, and the germline J gene provides the missing end. The V call is TRBV30, the J call TRBJ1-1; 7 bases fit TRBD1. The CDR3 runs to 15 residues. J lost 0 bases, V lost 0 bases, and 4 bases had no gene match. Germline V gene lookup returns CDR1 GTSNPN and CDR2 SVGIG (reference sequence). The chain's CDR3 is CAWSVLGQVNTEAFF. The part of the CDR3 DNA that was read is TGTGCCTGGAGTGTACTTGGACAGGTGAACACTGAA.

Points on this clone: The sequence runs out 3 residues before the end of the CDR3; the remainder is reconstructed from the germline J gene. The chain uses TRBV19 and TRBJ1-5; 7 bases match TRBD1. The CDR3 has 15 residues. With 3 bases clipped from V and 1 base from J, the junction kept 3 bases outside the gene matches. Germline-derived CDR1 and CDR2 are LNHDA and SQIVND (reference sequence). Incomplete CDR3 DNA: TGTGCCAGTAGTATTGGGACAGTAAGCAATCAGCCC. It specifies CASSIGTVSNQP. The complete CDR3 sequence is CASSIGTVSNQPQHF. The full variable domain, in which reference TRBV19 and TRBJ1-5 provide the parts outside the CDR3, is DGGITQSPKYLFRKEGQNVTLSCEQNLNHDAMYWYRQDPGQGLRLIYYSQIVNDFQKGDIAEGYSVSREKKESFPLTVTSAQKNPTAFYLCASSIGTVSNQPQHFGDGTRLSIL.

For this clone: Read sequence stops 3 residues before the CDR3 end, and the germline J gene provides the missing end. The V gene is TRBV5-1, the J gene TRBJ2-1; D remains unclear. Germline CDR1 is SGHRS and CDR2 is YFSETQ. V was pared by 0 bases and J by 7 bases, with 8 bases between. The CDR3 covers 13 residues. CDR3 sequence: CASSLEAPNEQFF. The CDR3 DNA, read in part, is TGCGCCAGCAGCTTGGAAGCCCCGAATGAG.

Worth noting for this clone: The CDR3 end lies 3 residues beyond the end of the read and is filled in from the germline J gene. The chain is built from TRBV30 and TRBJ2-2, with a tentative D call TRBD1 (6 bases). The CDR3 covers 14 residues. V lost 2 bases to trimming and J lost 6 bases, with 13 bases between them. Germline CDR1 reads GTSNPN; CDR2 reads SVGIG (reference sequence). The sequenced part of the CDR3 DNA is TGTGCCTGGAGTCTCGACAGGTGGTCCGGGGAG. It is translated as CAWSLDRWSGE. The entire CDR3 protein is CAWSLDRWSGELFF.

This chain's CDR3 is CASRRGQDVSYGYTF. The DNA read from the CDR3 is TGTGCCAGCAGGAGGGGACAGGATGTAAGCTATGGC. V and J are TRBV2 and TRBJ1-2, with TRBD1 matching over 8 bases. The CDR3 extends 3 residues past the end of the read, so its final part is completed from the germline J gene. Looked up from germline, CDR1 is SNHLY and CDR2 is FYNNEI. The junction had 10 bases not matched to a gene; V was cut back by 6 bases and J by 4 bases. This CDR3 region has 15 residues.

Remarks on this clone: Read sequence stops 3 residues before the CDR3 end, and the germline J gene provides the missing end. This chain uses TRBV30 with TRBJ1-6; TRBD1 is a possible D gene (5 bases). There are 16 residues in the CDR3. The germline CDR1 and CDR2 sequences are GTSNPN and SVGIG (reference sequence). V lost 4 bases to trimming and J lost 0 bases, with 13 bases between them. CDR3 DNA, as far as it was read: TGTGCCTGGAACATACCAGGGAGCTCCTATAATTCACCC. Residues: CAWNIPGSSYNSP. The CDR3 reads in full as CAWNIPGSSYNSPLHF. Combining the CDR3 with reference TRBV30 and TRBJ1-6 gives the whole variable domain SQTIHQWPATLVQPVGSPLSLECTVEGTSNPNLYWYRQAAGRGLQLLFYSVGIGQISSEVPQNLSASRPQDRQFILSSKKLLLSDSGFYLCAWNIPGSSYNSPLHFGNGTRLTVT.

About this clone: The CDR3 end is not reached by the read, which stops 3 residues before it; the germline J gene fills it in. The rearrangement links TRBV5-1 to TRBJ1-1, with a tentative D call TRBD1 (5 bases). The V gene's germline CDR1 is SGHRS and CDR2 YFSETQ. The CDR3 is 15 residues long. The V gene lost 2 bases and the J gene lost 1 base, with 12 bases spanning the gap. The CDR3 protein is CASSFLSQGNTEAFF. The CDR3 bases that were read are TGCGCCAGCAGCTTTCTTAGTCAGGGGAACACTGAA.

Notes on this clone: The read stops 3 residues short of the end of the CDR3; the missing end is completed from the germline J gene. This chain connects TRBV10-2 to TRBJ2-3; TRBD2 matches at 7 bases. The CDR3 extends over 14 amino acids. CDR1 is WSHSY, CDR2 SAAADI, per germline. V was pared by 6 bases and J by 5 bases, with 8 bases of the junction left unmatched. This chain's CDR3 is CASSASGIGDTQYF. The sequenced CDR3 bases are TGCGCCAGCAGCGCAAGCGGGATTGGAGATACG.